This T cell receptor (beta chain) was sequenced during a study of T cells in localized non-small cell lung cancer. On this clone: What it binds is not known.

Only in-frame clones appear in the TCRdb table, and some are missing; sequencing was by immunoSEQ multiplex PCR. Counted here are around 34,000 clones, about 92% occurring once; the ten biggest clones make up 7.9%. Whole-study results and caveats: Appearance in adjacent lung was seen for a median around 55 of the top 100 tumor clones.

The clonotype comes from a female donor of 60 years or more with stage I lung adenocarcinoma. The sample in question was peripheral blood, obtained before any cancer treatment.

CDR3 sequence reads: CASSLITGQETQYF. The CDR3 bases are TGTGCCAGCAGCTTAATTACAGGCCAAGAGACCCAGTACTTC. V gene TRBV7-7 combines with J gene TRBJ2-5, with D perhaps matching TRBD1 (5 bases). V gave up 2 bases and J gave up 1 base, with 8 bases separating them. Germline V gene data show CDR1 as SSHAT and CDR2 as FNYEAQ (reference sequence). The CDR3 covers 14 residues.